This T cell receptor beta chain originates from a study of T cell responses to AZD1222 COVID-19 vaccine. Profiling relied on immunoSEQ multiplex PCR, and the TCRdb table lists in-frame clones only, not all of them. Of approximately 110,000 clones listed, roughly 89% are singletons. CDR3 length equals 15 residues. V lost 4 bases, J lost 1 base, and 5 bases stayed unmatched. Germline V gene sequence: CDR1 SGHDN, CDR2 FVKESK. The sample consisted of peripheral blood, taken on day 0 of AZD1222 vaccination. The TCR originated in an adult in good health. This chain joins TRBV14 and TRBJ2-3, with TRBD2 matching 7 bases. Here the CDR3 reads CASSPGTIRTDTQYF. Here the CDR3 DNA reads TGTGCCAGCAGCCCCGGGACTATCCGCACAGATACGCAGTATTTT.